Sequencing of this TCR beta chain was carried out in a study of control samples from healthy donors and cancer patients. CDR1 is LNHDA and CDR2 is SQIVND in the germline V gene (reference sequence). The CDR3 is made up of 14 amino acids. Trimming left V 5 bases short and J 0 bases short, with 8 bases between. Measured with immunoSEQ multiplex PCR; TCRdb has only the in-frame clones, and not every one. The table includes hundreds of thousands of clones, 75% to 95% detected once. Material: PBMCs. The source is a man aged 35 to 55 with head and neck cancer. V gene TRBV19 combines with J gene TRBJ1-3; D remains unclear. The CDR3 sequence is CASSPVSSGNTIYF. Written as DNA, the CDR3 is TGTGCCAGTAGTCCCGTGAGCTCTGGAAACACCATATATTTT.